Shown below are 8 T cell receptor beta chains from a single sample sequenced in a study of blood T cell repertoires in COVID-19 (dated by TCRdb to 2018 to 2021). Receptors were amplified or captured by the immunoSEQ multiplex PCR assay. What TCRdb holds here is the immuneACCESS table cut down to in-frame rearrangements. Part of the clones is not present; checked against another copy, under half of the missing clones reflect an unresolved V gene, and the others are unexplained. A total of 100,000 to 150,000 clones appear in this sample, about 88% of them only once. Of the sample, approximately 1.2% falls within the top ten clones. Sequencing was carried out using peripheral blood. The receptors were gathered from a woman older than 75 with acute or convalescent COVID-19.

For the CDR3, the DNA is TGTGCCAGCAAATCTGGGGCAGGGTTAGACTATGGCTACACCTTC. It encodes CASKSGAGLDYGYTF. This chain links TRBV28 with TRBJ1-2; TRBD1 might be the D (5 bases). CDR3 size: 15 residues. Trimming left V 7 bases short and J 3 bases short, with 18 bases between. Germline lookup yields CDR1 MDHEN and CDR2 SYDVKM.

The rearrangement links TRBV3-1 (or the pseudogene TRBV3-2) to TRBJ2-3; 8 nucleotides align to TRBD2. The CDR3 is 16 residues long. Germline CDR1 reads LGHDT; CDR2 reads YNNKEL (reference sequence). V shed 4 bases and J 1 base; nucleotides not matched to a gene: 7. CDR3 region: CASSLSGGGRTDTQYF. The CDR3 bases are TGTGCCAGCAGCCTTTCGGGGGGGGGTCGCACAGATACGCAGTATTTT.

The chain links TRBV5-6 to TRBJ1-2; TRBD1 agrees at 9 bases. The CDR3 loop spans 16 amino acids. V dropped 0 bases and J dropped 4; count of bases not matched to a gene: 7. From germline, CDR1 is SGHDT and CDR2 YYEEEE. The CDR3 bases are TGTGCCAGCAGCTTGGTGGGGACAGGGCTTTCCTATGGCTACACCTTC. This encodes CASSLVGTGLSYGYTF.

The V call is TRBV6-2 or TRBV6-3, the J call TRBJ2-2; D is undetermined. V lost 5 bases and J 4 bases, leaving 11 bases between the germline ends. CDR3 length equals 14 residues. The germline CDR1 and CDR2 sequences are MNHEY and SVGEGT. The CDR3: CASSASGITGELFF. Written as DNA, the CDR3 is TGTGCCAGCAGTGCATCAGGAATCACCGGGGAGCTGTTTTTT.

This chain links TRBV4-2 with TRBJ1-1; D is possibly TRBD1 (6 bases). V was shortened by 3 bases and J by 4 bases, with 12 bases between the two germline ends. This CDR3 is 14 amino acids long. CDR1 LGHNA and CDR2 YNFKEQ come from the germline V gene. This chain's CDR3 is CASSHGGLGTEAFF. The CDR3 nucleotides read TGTGCCAGCAGCCATGGGGGCCTGGGCACTGAAGCTTTCTTT.

This chain connects TRBV29-1 to TRBJ2-1; TRBD1 matches at 8 bases. V lost 4 bases, J lost 8 bases, and 4 bases stayed unmatched. CDR1 and CDR2 (germline): SQVTM, ANQGSEA. This CDR3 has 12 amino acids. CDR3 amino acids: CSVGTGQDEQFF. DNA for the CDR3: TGCAGCGTTGGGACAGGGCAGGATGAGCAGTTCTTC.

The chain recombines TRBV6-2 or TRBV6-3 with TRBJ1-3; D not resolved. In germline, CDR1 is MNHEY, CDR2 SVGEGT. The CDR3 length is 15 residues. V lost 1 base and J 2 bases, leaving 9 bases between the germline ends. The CDR3 reads CASSYYVKTGNTIYF. DNA of the CDR3: TGTGCCAGCAGTTACTATGTCAAAACTGGAAACACCATATATTTT.

This chain uses TRBV28 with TRBJ2-7, with TRBD2 identical over 7 bases. The CDR3 has 16 residues. V dropped 5 bases and J dropped 3; count of bases not matched to a gene: 13. The germline CDR1 and CDR2 sequences are MDHEN and SYDVKM. The CDR3 DNA is TGTGCCAGCAGTATGCCCAGGGACTATTATCACTACGAGCAGTACTTC. Protein sequence: CASSMPRDYYHYEQYF.